This T cell receptor (beta chain) was retrieved from a study of CD4 T cells in relation to SARS-CoV-2 and coronaviruses. As for the study in general: After around 10 days of antigen culture, PBMC TCR beta CDR3s were sequenced.

The data were produced by immunoSEQ multiplex PCR, yet TCRdb's version contains in-frame clones alone and is incomplete. The repertoire holds tens of thousands of clones, with nearly 80% as singletons. Germline V gene sequence: CDR1 SGHTA, CDR2 FQGNSA. CDR3 size: 15 residues. Trimming removed 4 bases at V and 4 bases at J, with 14 bases between. This clone was counted a few times. Antigen: not known. CD4+ T cells from unexposed donors were obtained before the COVID-19 pandemic (2011-2018). CD4+ T cells were isolated from the cells after about ten days of culture. As cell numbers allowed, unexposed-donor CD4+ T cells faced SARS-CoV-2 S/N and four cold-coronavirus spikes. Two million PBMCs per well were cultured with around 10 IU/ml IL-2.

This chain uses TRBV7-2 with TRBJ1-3; TRBD1 is a possible D gene (6 bases). This sequence originates from a human donor in good health. The specimen sequenced was CD4+ T cells from PBMCs, cultured in vitro. The CDR3 nucleotides read TGTGCCAGCAGCTCGGATACAGGGCGAGGAAACACCATATATTTT. Translating it yields CASSSDTGRGNTIYF.